A single sample is the source of the 7 T cell receptor beta chains below, sequenced in a study of T cells in Graves' hyperthyroidism and ophthalmopathy. The CDR3 regions of TCR beta were amplified from RNA transcripts. HTBI primers were the set used in a first-round RT-PCR of the TCR CDR3. From the multiplex PCR reads, TCRdb called clonotypes with MiXCR, one entry per CDR3 protein. This sample has hundreds of thousands of distinct CDR3 sequences, with less than 15% found just once. Sequenced material: blood. These receptors originate from a woman in her thirties or forties with Graves' hyperthyroidism.

This clonotype was counted between two and nine times. The genes are TRBV3-1 and TRBJ2-2; D is unclear. Germline lookup yields CDR1 LGHDT and CDR2 YNNKEL (reference sequence). The V end was cut by 0 bases, the J end by 0 bases, with 5 bases between. CDR3 length equals 15 residues. The DNA of the CDR3 is TGTGCCAGCAGCCAAGAAGAGGCGAACACCGGGGAGCTGTTTTTT. This translates into CASSQEEANTGELFF.

The chain has TRBV19 and TRBJ2-1; 7 nucleotides match TRBD2. The V gene's germline CDR1 is LNHDA and CDR2 SQIVND (reference sequence). After removal of 2 bases from V and 4 bases from J, the junction contained 8 bases not matched to a gene. This CDR3 spans 16 amino acids. The CDR3 DNA reads as TGTGCCAGTAGTATATGGGCGGGAGTGAAGTACAATGAGCAGTTCTTC. Translated, it gives CASSIWAGVKYNEQFF.

This clonotype was seen repeatedly, ten times or more. The chain combines TRBV20-1 with TRBJ2-3, with 10 bases fitting TRBD2. The ends lost 3 bases at V and 2 bases at J; junction bases unmatched: 5. Germline loops: CDR1 DFQATT, CDR2 SNEGSKA (reference sequence). The CDR3 loop spans 15 amino acids. The CDR3 sequence is CSARALAGVTDTQYF. The CDR3 DNA sequence: TGCAGTGCTAGGGCGCTAGCGGGAGTCACAGATACGCAGTATTTT.

This clonotype has more than one count but fewer than ten. V and J are TRBV29-1 and TRBJ2-7; 9 bases match TRBD2. The ends lost 5 bases at V and 3 bases at J; junction bases unmatched: 5. This CDR3 spans 13 amino acids. Germline-derived CDR1 and CDR2 are SQVTM and ANQGSEA. CDR3 residues: CSVCIAGDYEQYF. The CDR3, as DNA: TGCAGCGTTTGTATAGCGGGAGACTACGAGCAGTACTTC.

This clonotype was observed many times. The chain uses TRBV28 and TRBJ2-4; the D call may be TRBD1 or TRBD2 (5 bases each). The V gene lost 5 bases and the J gene lost 0 bases, with 14 bases spanning the gap. CDR1 and CDR2 (germline): MDHEN, SYDVKM. CDR3 length: 16 residues. This chain's CDR3 is CASSRAGTVAKNIQYF. CDR3 nucleotide sequence: TGTGCCAGCAGTAGAGCCGGGACGGTAGCCAAAAACATTCAGTACTTC. The whole variable domain, filled in from reference TRBV28 and TRBJ2-4, reads DVKVTQSSRYLVKRTGEKVFLECVQDMDHENMFWYRQDPGLGLRLIYFSYDVKMKEKGDIPEGYSVSREKKERFSLILESASTNQTSMYLCASSRAGTVAKNIQYFGAGTRLSVL.

This clonotype came up many times. The rearrangement links TRBV5-1 to TRBJ2-2; 11 positions agree with TRBD2. The CDR3 extends over 15 amino acids. Germline values: CDR1 SGHRS, CDR2 YFSETQ. V was clipped by 4 bases and J by 1 base; unmatched bases: 0. CDR3 residues: CASSGTSGNTGELFF. CDR3 sequence (DNA): TGCGCCAGCAGCGGGACTAGCGGGAACACCGGGGAGCTGTTTTTT.

This clonotype occurred many times. The chain combines TRBV28 with TRBJ1-1; the D gene is possibly TRBD1 (5 bases). From germline, CDR1 is MDHEN and CDR2 SYDVKM. This CDR3 comprises 12 residues. The V gene lost 5 bases and the J gene lost 10 bases, with 14 bases spanning the gap. CDR3 region: CASSEQVMGAFF. CDR3 bases: TGTGCCAGCAGTGAACAGGTGATGGGAGCTTTCTTT.